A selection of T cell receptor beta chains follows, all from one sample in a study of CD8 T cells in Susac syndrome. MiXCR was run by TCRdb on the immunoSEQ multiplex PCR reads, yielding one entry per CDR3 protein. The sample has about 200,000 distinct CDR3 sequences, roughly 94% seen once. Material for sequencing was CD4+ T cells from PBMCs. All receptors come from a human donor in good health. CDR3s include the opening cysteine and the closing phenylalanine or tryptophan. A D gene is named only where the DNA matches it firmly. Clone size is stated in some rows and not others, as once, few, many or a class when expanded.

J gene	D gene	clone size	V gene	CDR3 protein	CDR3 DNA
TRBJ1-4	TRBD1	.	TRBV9	CASSVGTGGNEKLFF	TGTGCCAGCAGCGTAGGGACAGGCGGTAATGAAAAACTGTTTTTT
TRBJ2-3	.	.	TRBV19	CASSLGEDTQYF	TGTGCCAGTAGCTTGGGGGAAGATACGCAGTATTTT
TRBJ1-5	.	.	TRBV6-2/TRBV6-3	CASRRDLSNQPQHF	TGTGCCAGCAGGAGGGACCTTAGCAATCAGCCCCAGCATTTT
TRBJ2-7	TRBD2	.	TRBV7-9	CASQRGDPYEQYF	TGTGCCTCTCAGCGGGGGGATCCCTACGAGCAGTACTTC
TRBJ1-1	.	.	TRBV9	CASSVLPRADTEAFF	TGTGCCAGCAGCGTACTACCCCGGGCGGACACTGAAGCTTTCTTT
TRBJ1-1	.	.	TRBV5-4	CASSLWVGTEAFF	TGTGCCAGCAGCTTGTGGGTGGGCACTGAAGCTTTCTTT
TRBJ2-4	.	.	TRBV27	CASRQETGAKNIQYF	TGTGCCAGCAGGCAAGAAACAGGGGCCAAAAACATTCAGTACTTC
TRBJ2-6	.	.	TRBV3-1	CASSHRKPGTNVLTF	TGTGCCAGCAGCCACCGAAAACCGGGCACCAACGTCCTGACTTTC
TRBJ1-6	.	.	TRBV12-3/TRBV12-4	CASRLPNSPLHF	TGTGCCAGCAGACTACCCAATTCACCCCTCCACTTT
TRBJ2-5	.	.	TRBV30	CACGPAGSAQYF	TGTGCTTGTGGACCGGCGGGGTCGGCCCAGTACTTC
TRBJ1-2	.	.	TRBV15	CATSREIRQGGYTF	TGTGCCACCAGCAGAGAAATAAGGCAGGGAGGCTACACCTTC
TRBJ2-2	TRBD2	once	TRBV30	CAWSVMLADTGELFF	TGTGCCTGGAGTGTAATGCTAGCGGACACCGGGGAGCTGTTTTTT
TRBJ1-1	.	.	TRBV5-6	CATEKNGQPEAFF	TGTGCCACCGAAAAAAATGGACAGCCCGAAGCTTTCTTT
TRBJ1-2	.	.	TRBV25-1	CASMGRLIYGYTF	TGTGCCAGCATGGGTCGGCTTATCTATGGCTACACCTTC
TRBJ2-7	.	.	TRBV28	CAVSAYEQYF	TGTGCCGTGTCGGCGTACGAGCAGTACTTC
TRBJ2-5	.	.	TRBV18	CASSLSLAKSGETQYF	TGTGCCAGCTCACTGTCTCTAGCCAAAAGCGGGGAGACCCAGTACTTC
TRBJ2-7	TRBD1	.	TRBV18	CASSPGQGIEQYF	TGTGCCAGCTCACCGGGACAGGGGATCGAGCAGTACTTC
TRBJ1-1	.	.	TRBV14	CASSHTGNTEAFF	TGTGCCAGCAGCCATACGGGCAACACTGAAGCTTTCTTT
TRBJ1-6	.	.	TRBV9	CASSVEQSGTPLHF	TGTGCCAGCAGCGTAGAACAGAGTGGGACACCCCTCCACTTT